The sequence of this T cell receptor beta chain was determined in a study of T cell changes during pregnancy in multiple sclerosis. Clones were sequenced by immunoSEQ multiplex PCR, and TCRdb holds only the in-frame ones, with some missing. The table includes tens of thousands of clones, roughly 93% detected once. The CDR3 loop spans 13 amino acids. CDR1 is MNHEY and CDR2 is SVGAGI in the germline V gene. V was cut by 6 bases and J by 0 bases, with 8 bases left in between. In its sample, this clone was seen once. This TCR came from a female donor with multiple sclerosis, enrolled in a pregnancy study. Sequenced here: peripheral blood, sampled in the first trimester of pregnancy. The rearrangement joins TRBV6-5 to TRBJ1-1; tentatively, D is TRBD1 (5 bases). Written as DNA, the CDR3 is TGTGCCAGCAGCTGGACACTGAACACTGAAGCTTTCTTT. This codes for CASSWTLNTEAFF.